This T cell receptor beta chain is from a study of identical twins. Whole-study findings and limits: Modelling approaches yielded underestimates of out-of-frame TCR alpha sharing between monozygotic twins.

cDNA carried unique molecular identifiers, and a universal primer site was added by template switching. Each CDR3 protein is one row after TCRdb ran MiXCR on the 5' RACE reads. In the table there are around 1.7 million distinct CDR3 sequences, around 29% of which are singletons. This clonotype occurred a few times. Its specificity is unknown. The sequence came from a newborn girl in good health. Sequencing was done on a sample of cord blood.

Here the CDR3 reads CSVQGGASYEQYF. The CDR3 bases are TGCAGCGTACAGGGTGGGGCCTCCTACGAGCAGTACTTC. The rearrangement links TRBV29-1 to TRBJ2-7; TRBD1 might be the D (6 bases). This CDR3 contains 13 residues. V lost 6 bases to trimming and J lost 0 bases, with 12 bases between them. The germline gives CDR1 SQVTM, CDR2 ANQGSEA.